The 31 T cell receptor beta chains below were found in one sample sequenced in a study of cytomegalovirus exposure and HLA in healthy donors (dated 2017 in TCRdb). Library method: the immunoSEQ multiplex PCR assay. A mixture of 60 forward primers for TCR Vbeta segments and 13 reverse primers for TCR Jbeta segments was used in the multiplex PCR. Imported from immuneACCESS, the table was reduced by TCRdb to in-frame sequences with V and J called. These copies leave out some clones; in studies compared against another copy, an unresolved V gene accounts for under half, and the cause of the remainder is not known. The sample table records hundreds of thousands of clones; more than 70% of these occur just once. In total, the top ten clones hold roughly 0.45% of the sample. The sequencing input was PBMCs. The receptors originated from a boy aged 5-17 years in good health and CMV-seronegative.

The CDR3 region has the DNA TGTGCCAGCACCGGGACAGAGCCCAGCTACGAGCAGTACTTC. Amino acids: CASTGTEPSYEQYF. The chain recombines TRBV6-5 with TRBJ2-5; 7 bases align to TRBD1. The J call may not be correct, given that the DNA end is closer to TRBJ2-7. Germline V gene data show CDR1 as MNHEY and CDR2 as SVGAGI. The CDR3 has 14 residues.

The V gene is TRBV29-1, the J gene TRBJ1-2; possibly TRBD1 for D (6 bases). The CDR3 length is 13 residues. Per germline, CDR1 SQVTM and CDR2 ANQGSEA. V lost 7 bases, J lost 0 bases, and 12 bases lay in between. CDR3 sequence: CSDRTASNYGYTF. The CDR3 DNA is TGCAGCGATCGGACAGCGTCTAACTATGGCTACACCTTC.

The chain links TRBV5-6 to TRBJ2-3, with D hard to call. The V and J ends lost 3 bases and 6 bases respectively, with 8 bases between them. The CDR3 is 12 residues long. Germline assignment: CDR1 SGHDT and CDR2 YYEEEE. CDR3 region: CASSSSGDTQYF. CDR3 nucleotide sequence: TGTGCCAGCAGCTCTAGTGGTGATACGCAGTATTTT.

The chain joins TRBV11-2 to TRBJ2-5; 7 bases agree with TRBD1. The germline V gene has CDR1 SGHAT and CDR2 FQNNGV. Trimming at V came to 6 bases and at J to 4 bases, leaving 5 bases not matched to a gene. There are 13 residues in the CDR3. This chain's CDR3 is CASSWTGGETQYF. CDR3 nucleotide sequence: TGTGCCAGCAGTTGGACAGGTGGAGAGACCCAGTACTTC.

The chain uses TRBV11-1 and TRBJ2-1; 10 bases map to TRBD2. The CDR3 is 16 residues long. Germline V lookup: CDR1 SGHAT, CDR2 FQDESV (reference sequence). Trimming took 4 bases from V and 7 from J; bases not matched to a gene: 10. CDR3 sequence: CASSSKSAGGRNEQFF. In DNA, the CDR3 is TGTGCCAGCAGCTCCAAGTCAGCGGGGGGGCGGAATGAGCAGTTCTTC.

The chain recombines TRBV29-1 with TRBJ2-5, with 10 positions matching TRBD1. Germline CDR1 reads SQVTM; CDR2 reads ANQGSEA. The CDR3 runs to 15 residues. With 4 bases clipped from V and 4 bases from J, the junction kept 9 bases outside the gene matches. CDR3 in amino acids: CSVGRQGAPGETQYF. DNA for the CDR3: TGCAGCGTTGGCCGACAGGGGGCGCCGGGAGAGACCCAGTACTTC.

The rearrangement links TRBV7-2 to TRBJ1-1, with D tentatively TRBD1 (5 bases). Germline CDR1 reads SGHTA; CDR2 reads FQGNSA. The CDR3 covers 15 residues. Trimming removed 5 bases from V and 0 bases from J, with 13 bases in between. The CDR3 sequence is CASSEGLSLNTEAFF. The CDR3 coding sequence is TGTGCCAGCAGCGAGGGACTCTCCTTGAACACTGAAGCTTTCTTT.

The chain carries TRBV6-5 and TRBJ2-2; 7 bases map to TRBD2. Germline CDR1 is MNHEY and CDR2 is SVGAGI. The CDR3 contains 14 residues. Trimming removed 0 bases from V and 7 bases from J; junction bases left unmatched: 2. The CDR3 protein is CASSYSGEGGELFF. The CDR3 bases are TGTGCCAGCAGTTACTCCGGGGAGGGCGGGGAGCTGTTTTTT.

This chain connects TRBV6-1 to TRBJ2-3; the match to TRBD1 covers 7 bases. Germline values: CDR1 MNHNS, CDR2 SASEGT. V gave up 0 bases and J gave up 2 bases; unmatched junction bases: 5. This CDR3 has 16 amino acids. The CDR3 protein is CASSEATGFPTDTQYF. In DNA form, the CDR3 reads TGTGCCAGCAGTGAAGCGACAGGGTTTCCCACAGATACGCAGTATTTT.

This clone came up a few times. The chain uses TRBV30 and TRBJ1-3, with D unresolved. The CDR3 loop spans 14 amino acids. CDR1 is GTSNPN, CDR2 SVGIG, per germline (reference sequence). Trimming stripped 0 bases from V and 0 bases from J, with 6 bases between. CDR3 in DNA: TGTGCCTGGAGTGTTGGGAGCTCTGGAAACACCATATATTTT. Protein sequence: CAWSVGSSGNTIYF.

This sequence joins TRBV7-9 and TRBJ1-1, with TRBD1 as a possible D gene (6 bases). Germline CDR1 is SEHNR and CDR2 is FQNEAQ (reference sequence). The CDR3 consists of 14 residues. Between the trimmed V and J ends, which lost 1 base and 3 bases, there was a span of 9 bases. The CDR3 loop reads CASSLVGGDTEAFF. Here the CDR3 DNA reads TGTGCCAGCAGCTTAGTAGGGGGGGACACTGAAGCTTTCTTT.

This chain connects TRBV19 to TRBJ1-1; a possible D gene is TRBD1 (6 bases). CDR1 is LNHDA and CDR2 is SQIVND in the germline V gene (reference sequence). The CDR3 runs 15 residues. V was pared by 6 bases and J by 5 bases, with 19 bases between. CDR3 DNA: TGTGCCAGTAGCGAACCGTCAGGGGTTCGGACTGAAGCTTTCTTT. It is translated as CASSEPSGVRTEAFF.

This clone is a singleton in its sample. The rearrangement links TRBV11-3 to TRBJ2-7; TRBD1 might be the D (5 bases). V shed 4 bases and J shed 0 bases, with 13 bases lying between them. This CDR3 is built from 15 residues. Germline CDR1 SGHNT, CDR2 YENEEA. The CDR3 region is CASSYPVTVSYEQYF. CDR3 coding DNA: TGTGCCAGCAGCTATCCAGTGACAGTCTCCTACGAGCAGTACTTC.

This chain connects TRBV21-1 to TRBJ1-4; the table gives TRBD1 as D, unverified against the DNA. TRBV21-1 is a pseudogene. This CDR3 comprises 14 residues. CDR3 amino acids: CASLSGTGNEKLFF. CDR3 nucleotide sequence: TGTGCCAGCCTTTCCGGGACAGGGAATGAAAAACTGTTTTTT.

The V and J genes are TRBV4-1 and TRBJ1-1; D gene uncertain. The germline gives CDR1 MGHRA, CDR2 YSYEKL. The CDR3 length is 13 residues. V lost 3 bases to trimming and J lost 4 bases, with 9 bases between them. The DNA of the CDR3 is TGCGCCAGCAGCCAGTCGAGCGGCACTGAAGCTTTCTTT. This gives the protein CASSQSSGTEAFF.

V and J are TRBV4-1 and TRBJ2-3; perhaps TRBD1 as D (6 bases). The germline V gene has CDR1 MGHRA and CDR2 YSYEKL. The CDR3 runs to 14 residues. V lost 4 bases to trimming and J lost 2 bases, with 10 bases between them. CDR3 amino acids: CASSRTAITDTQYF. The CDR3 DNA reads TGCGCCAGCAGCCGGACAGCTATCACAGATACGCAGTATTTT.

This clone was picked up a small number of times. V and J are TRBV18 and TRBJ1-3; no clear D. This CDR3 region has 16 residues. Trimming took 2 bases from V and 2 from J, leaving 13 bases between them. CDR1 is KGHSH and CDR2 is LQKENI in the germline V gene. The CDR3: CASSPERSGTGNTIYF. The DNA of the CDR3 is TGTGCCAGCTCACCAGAAAGATCGGGGACTGGAAACACCATATATTTT.

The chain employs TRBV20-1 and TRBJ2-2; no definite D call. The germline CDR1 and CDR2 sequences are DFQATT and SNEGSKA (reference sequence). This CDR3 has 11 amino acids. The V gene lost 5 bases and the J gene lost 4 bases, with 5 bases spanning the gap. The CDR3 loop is CSALITGELFF. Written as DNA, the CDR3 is TGCAGTGCTTTAATCACCGGGGAGCTGTTTTTT.

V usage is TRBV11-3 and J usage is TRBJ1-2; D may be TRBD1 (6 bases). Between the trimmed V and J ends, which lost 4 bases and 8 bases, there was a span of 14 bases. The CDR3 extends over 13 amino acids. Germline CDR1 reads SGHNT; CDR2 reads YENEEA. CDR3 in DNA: TGTGCCAGCAGCTCCGGACAGATCGGGGGCTACACCTTC. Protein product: CASSSGQIGGYTF.

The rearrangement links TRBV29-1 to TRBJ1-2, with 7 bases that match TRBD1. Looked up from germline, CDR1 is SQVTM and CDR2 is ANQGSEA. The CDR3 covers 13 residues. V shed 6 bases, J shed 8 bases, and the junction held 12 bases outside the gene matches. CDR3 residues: CSVHRGTEAGYTF. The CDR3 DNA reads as TGCAGCGTACATAGGGGGACAGAAGCCGGCTACACCTTC.

The CDR3 is CASSRGLAGDSYEQYF. The CDR3 bases are TGTGCCAGCAGCCGCGGACTAGCGGGGGACTCCTACGAGCAGTACTTC. The rearrangement uses TRBV6-6 and TRBJ2-7; 13 bases match TRBD2. Per the germline V gene, CDR1 is MNHNY and CDR2 is SVGAGI (reference sequence). The CDR3 spans 16 residues. J lost 0 bases, V lost 6 bases, and 5 bases had no gene match.

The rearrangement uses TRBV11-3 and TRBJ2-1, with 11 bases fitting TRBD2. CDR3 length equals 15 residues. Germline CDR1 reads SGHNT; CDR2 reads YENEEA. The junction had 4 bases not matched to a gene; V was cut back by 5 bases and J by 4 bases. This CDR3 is CASSDGTSGYNEQFF. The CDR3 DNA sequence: TGTGCCAGCAGCGACGGGACTAGCGGATACAATGAGCAGTTCTTC.

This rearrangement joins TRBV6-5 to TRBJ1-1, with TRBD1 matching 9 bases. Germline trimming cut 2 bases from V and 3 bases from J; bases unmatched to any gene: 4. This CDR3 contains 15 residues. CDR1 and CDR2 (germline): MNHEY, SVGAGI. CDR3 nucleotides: TGTGCCAGCAGTTACGCGACAGGGGGTGACACTGAAGCTTTCTTT. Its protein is CASSYATGGDTEAFF.

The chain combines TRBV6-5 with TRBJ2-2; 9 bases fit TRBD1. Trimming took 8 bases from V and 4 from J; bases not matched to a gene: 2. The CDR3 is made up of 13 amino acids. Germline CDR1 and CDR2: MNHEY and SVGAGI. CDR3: CASGTGRTGELFF. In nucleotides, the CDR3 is TGTGCCAGCGGGACAGGGCGCACCGGGGAGCTGTTTTTT.

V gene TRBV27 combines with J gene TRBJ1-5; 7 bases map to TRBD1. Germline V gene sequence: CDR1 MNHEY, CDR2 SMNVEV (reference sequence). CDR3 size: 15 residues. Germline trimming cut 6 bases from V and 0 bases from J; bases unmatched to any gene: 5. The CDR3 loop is CASRGTDYSNQPQHF. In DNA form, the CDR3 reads TGTGCCAGCAGGGGGACAGATTATAGCAATCAGCCCCAGCATTTT.

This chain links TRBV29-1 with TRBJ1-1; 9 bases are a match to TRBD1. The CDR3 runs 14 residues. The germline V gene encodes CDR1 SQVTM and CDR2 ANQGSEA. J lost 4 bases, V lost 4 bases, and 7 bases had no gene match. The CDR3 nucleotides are TGCAGCGTTGCCGGGACAGGGTTTCGCACTGAAGCTTTCTTT. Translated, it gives CSVAGTGFRTEAFF.

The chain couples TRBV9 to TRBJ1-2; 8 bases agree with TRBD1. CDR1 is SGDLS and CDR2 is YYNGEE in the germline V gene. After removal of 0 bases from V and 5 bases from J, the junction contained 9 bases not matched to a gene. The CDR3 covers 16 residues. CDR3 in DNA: TGTGCCAGCAGCGTAGGGACAGGGAGTATACGGTATGGCTACACCTTC. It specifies CASSVGTGSIRYGYTF.

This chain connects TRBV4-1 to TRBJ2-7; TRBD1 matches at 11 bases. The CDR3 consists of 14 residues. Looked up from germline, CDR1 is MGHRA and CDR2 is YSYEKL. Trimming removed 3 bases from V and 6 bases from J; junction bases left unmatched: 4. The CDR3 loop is CASSHGTGGLEQYF. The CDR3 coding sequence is TGCGCCAGCAGCCACGGGACAGGGGGTCTCGAGCAGTACTTC.

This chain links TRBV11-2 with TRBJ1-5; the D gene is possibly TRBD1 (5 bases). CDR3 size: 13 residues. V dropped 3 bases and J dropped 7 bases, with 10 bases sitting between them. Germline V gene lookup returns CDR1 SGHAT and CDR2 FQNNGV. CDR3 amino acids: CASSLQGQQPQHF. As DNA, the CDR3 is TGTGCCAGCAGCTTGCAGGGCCAACAGCCCCAGCATTTT.

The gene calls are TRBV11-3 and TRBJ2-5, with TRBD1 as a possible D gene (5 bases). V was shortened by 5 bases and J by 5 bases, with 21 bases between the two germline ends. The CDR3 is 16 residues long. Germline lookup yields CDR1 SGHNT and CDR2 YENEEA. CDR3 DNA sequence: TGTGCCAGCAGCGTTACCACAGGAATAGGTTCCGAGACCCAGTACTTC. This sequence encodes CASSVTTGIGSETQYF.

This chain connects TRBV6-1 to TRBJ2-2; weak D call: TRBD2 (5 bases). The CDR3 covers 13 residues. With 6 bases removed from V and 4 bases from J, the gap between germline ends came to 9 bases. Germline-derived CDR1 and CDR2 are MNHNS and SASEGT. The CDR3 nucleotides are TGTGCCAGCAGCCGCGAGGGCACCGGGGAGCTGTTTTTT. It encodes CASSREGTGELFF.